This TCR beta chain comes out of a study of T cells after yellow fever vaccination. This clonotype was seen many times. TCRdb independently ran MiXCR on the 5' RACE reads; one entry per CDR3 protein. The top ten clones hold around 9.3% of a sample with about 42,000 distinct CDR3 sequences, just under 6.5% of them seen once. This clonotype originated in a man aged 30-40 years who received the YFV17D yellow fever vaccine. The source was PBMCs, either bulk or a sorted T-cell subset (CD4+, CD8+, memory, or dextramer-sorted; not recorded which), collected 45 days after the yellow fever booster vaccination.

Here the CDR3 reads CASSLGQIGELFF. The CDR3 nucleotides are TGCGCCAGCAGCTTGGGACAGATCGGGGAGCTGTTTTTT. V gene TRBV5-1 combines with J gene TRBJ2-2; D possibly corresponds to TRBD1 (5 bases). This CDR3 has 13 residues. V was cut by 0 bases and J by 7 bases, with 7 bases left in between. The germline V gene encodes CDR1 SGHRS and CDR2 YFSETQ. The full variable domain, rest sourced from reference TRBV5-1 and TRBJ2-2, is KAGVTQTPRYLIKTRGQQVTLSCSPISGHRSVSWYQQTPGQGLQFLFEYFSETQRNKGNFPGRFSGRQFSNSRSEMNVSTLELGDSALYLCASSLGQIGELFFGEGSRLTVL.